Listed here are 7 T cell receptor beta chains from one sample, sequenced in a study of technical replicates of blood from several donors. The assay was immunoSEQ multiplex PCR, and TCRdb's table has in-frame clones only and misses some. Here the sample spans tens of thousands of clones, more than 85% being singletons. The source material was PBMCs. All receptors come from a human donor in good health. Some clones in this sample may be carry-over from other donors' samples.

This clone was seen a handful of times. The chain carries TRBV19 and TRBJ1-1; no definite D call. Per the germline V gene, CDR1 is LNHDA and CDR2 is SQIVND (reference sequence). This CDR3 comprises 13 residues. Trimming cost V 5 bases and J 3 bases, with 10 bases left between them. The CDR3 sequence is CASSYAGDTEAFF. CDR3 nucleotides: TGTGCCAGTAGTTACGCCGGGGACACTGAAGCTTTCTTT.

The DNA for the CDR3 is TGTGCCAGCAGGCAGCGGGCCACGGAGACCCAGTACTTC. It specifies CASRQRATETQYF. V is TRBV7-8 and J is TRBJ2-5; D possibly corresponds to TRBD2 (6 bases). The CDR3 has 13 amino acids. The germline CDR1 and CDR2 sequences are SGHVS and FQNEAQ. The V and J ends lost 6 bases and 5 bases respectively, with 13 bases between them.

This rearrangement joins TRBV21-1 to TRBJ2-2; TRBD2, as called in the table, went unchecked against the DNA. TRBV21-1 constitutes a pseudogene. CDR3 length: 15 amino acids. CDR3: CASSRTTTNTGELFF. Here the CDR3 DNA reads TGTGCCAGCAGCAGGACTACCACGAACACCGGGGAGCTGTTTTTT.

V is TRBV12-5 and J is TRBJ2-2; 8 nucleotides match TRBD2. Trimming took 5 bases from V and 2 from J; bases not matched to a gene: 7. The CDR3 length is 16 residues. Germline V gene data show CDR1 as LGHNT and CDR2 as FRNRAP. The CDR3 DNA reads as TGTGCTAGTGGTACCTCTAGCGGGCCCAACACCGGGGAGCTGTTTTTT. Protein sequence: CASGTSSGPNTGELFF.

Only one count was recorded for this clone. This chain joins TRBV7-2 and TRBJ2-3; 7 nucleotides match TRBD2. Germline V gives CDR1 SGHTA, CDR2 FQGNSA. With V trimmed by 5 bases and J by 4 bases, 9 bases remained unmatched. The CDR3 extends over 15 amino acids. CDR3 nucleotides: TGTGCCAGCAGCGCTACTAGCGTCAATTCAGATACGCAGTATTTT. Its translation is CASSATSVNSDTQYF.

The rearrangement uses TRBV6-4 and TRBJ1-2; 10 bases are a match to TRBD1. Germline lookup yields CDR1 MRHNA and CDR2 SNTAGT. The CDR3 totals 16 residues. V shed 0 bases, J shed 4 bases, and the junction held 5 bases outside the gene matches. The CDR3 spells CASSDSKGQGVYGYTF. CDR3 in DNA: TGTGCCAGCAGTGACTCGAAAGGACAGGGGGTCTATGGCTACACCTTC.

The chain combines TRBV27 with TRBJ2-5; TRBD2 agrees at 13 bases. V shed 4 bases, J shed 1 base, and the junction held 6 bases outside the gene matches. In germline, CDR1 is MNHEY, CDR2 SMNVEV (reference sequence). The CDR3 covers 17 residues. CDR3 DNA: TGTGCCAGCAGTTCACGGACTAGCGGGAGTCTCCAAGAGACCCAGTACTTC. This sequence encodes CASSSRTSGSLQETQYF.